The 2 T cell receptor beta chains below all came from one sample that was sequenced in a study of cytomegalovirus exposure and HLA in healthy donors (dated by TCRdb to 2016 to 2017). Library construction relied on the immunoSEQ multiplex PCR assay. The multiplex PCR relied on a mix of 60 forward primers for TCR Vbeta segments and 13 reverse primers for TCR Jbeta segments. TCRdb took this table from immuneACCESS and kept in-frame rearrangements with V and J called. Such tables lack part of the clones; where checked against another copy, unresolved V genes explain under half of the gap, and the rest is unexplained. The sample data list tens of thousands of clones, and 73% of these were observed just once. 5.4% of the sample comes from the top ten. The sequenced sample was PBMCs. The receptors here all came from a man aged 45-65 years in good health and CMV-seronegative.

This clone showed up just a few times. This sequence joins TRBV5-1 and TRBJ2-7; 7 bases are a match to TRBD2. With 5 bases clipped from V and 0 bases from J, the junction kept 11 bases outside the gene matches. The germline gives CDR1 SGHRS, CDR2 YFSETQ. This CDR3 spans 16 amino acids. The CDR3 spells CASSFRQAGSSYEQYF. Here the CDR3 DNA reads TGCGCCAGCAGTTTCAGACAAGCGGGGAGCTCCTACGAGCAGTACTTC. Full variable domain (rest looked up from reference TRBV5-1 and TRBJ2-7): KAGVTQTPRYLIKTRGQQVTLSCSPISGHRSVSWYQQTPGQGLQFLFEYFSETQRNKGNFPGRFSGRQFSNSRSEMNVSTLELGDSALYLCASSFRQAGSSYEQYFGPGTRLTVT.

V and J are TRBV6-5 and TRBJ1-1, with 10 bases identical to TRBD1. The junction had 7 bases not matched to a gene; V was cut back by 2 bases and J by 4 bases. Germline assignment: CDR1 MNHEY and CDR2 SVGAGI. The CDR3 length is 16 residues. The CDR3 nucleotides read TGTGCCAGCAGTTACCGGGACAGGGGTTCGGGCACTGAAGCTTTCTTT. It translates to CASSYRDRGSGTEAFF.